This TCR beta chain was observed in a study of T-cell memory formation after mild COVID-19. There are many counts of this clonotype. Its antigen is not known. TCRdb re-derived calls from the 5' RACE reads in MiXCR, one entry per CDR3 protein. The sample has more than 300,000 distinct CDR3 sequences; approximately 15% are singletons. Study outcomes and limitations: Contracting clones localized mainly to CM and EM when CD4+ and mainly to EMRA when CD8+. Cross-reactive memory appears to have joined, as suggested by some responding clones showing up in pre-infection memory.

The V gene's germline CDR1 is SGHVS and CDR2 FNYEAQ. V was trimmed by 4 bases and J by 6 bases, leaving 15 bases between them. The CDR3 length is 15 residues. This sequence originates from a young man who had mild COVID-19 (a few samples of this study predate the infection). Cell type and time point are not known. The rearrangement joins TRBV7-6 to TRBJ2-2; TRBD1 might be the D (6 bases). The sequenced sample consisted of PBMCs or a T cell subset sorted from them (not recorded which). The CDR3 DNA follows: TGTGCCAGCAGCTCAACCAGGGGAATGGCCGGGGAGCTGTTTTTT. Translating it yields CASSSTRGMAGELFF.